This T cell receptor beta chain derives from a study of cytomegalovirus exposure and HLA in healthy donors. Study results and limitations: Common viral pathogens seemed, in a later analysis, to connect with several of the most significant clusters. Despite most TCR sequences being rare, some public TCRs occurred in many donors.

Comments on this clone: What it recognizes is unknown.

This CDR3 contains 15 residues. Germline assignment: CDR1 SGHNT and CDR2 YYREEE (reference sequence). Trimming at V came to 0 bases and at J to 3 bases, leaving 5 bases not matched to a gene. The primer mix had 60 Vbeta and 13 Jbeta primers. The protocol was immunoSEQ multiplex PCR, while the TCRdb copy is restricted to in-frame clones and leaves out a portion. The sample yields around 140,000 clones, around 78% seen once. This chain links TRBV5-4 with TRBJ2-7, with 8 bases matching TRBD2. The sequencing sample was made of PBMCs. The TCR originated in a female donor in good health and CMV-seropositive. In nucleotides, the CDR3 is TGTGCCAGCAGCTTGGGGGGGACTAGTTTCTACGAGCAGTACTTC. It is translated as CASSLGGTSFYEQYF.